This T cell receptor beta chain appears in the sequencing data of a study of early stage breast cancer tumors. The CDR3 sequence is 11 residues long. V gave up 6 bases and J gave up 5 bases, with 11 bases separating them. The germline gives CDR1 DFQATT, CDR2 SNEGSKA (reference sequence). The table came from immunoSEQ multiplex PCR; TCRdb's copy has only in-frame clones and leaves some out. The sample lists about 72,000 clones; approximately 79% were seen once. Turning to this clone: The target antigen is unknown.

Study-level points and caveats: Compared with adjacent normal breast, tumors showed about 2.5-fold denser, more clonal T cells.

The receptor was isolated from a person aged 55-75 years with breast cancer. The J gene is TRBJ2-7, the V gene TRBV20-1, with no clear D. The material sequenced was blood. The chain's CDR3 is CSAITLDEQYF. CDR3 in DNA: TGCAGTGCCATTACCCTCGACGAGCAGTACTTC.